A selection of T cell receptor beta chains follows, all from one sample in a study of lymphopenia after photon versus proton radiotherapy. Sequenced by immunoSEQ multiplex PCR; TCRdb stores in-frame clones only, minus some. Of around 16,000 clones in the sample, about 88% were seen once. The material was peripheral blood, obtained from a patient treated with proton-based radiotherapy. The receptors here all came from a woman aged 55 to 70 with cholangiocarcinoma. Some clones in this sample may be carry-over from other donors' samples. The CDR3 runs from the conserved cysteine through the conserved F or W. A D gene is named only where the DNA matches it firmly. Not all rows give a size; the values are once, few, many and, for expanded clones, a class.

v_call,j_call,d_call,clone_size,cdr3_aa,cdr3_nt
TRBV6-5,TRBJ1-2,NA,NA,CASFGLSVGIYTF,TGTGCCAGCTTTGGCCTTTCCGTGGGGATCTACACCTTC
TRBV7-9,TRBJ1-2,NA,once,CASSLVAAANYGYTF,TGTGCCAGCAGCTTAGTGGCAGCAGCTAACTATGGCTACACCTTC
TRBV18,TRBJ1-5,TRBD1,NA,CASSGDRSGNQPQHF,TGTGCCAGCTCAGGGGACAGATCGGGCAATCAGCCCCAGCATTTT
TRBV4-1,TRBJ1-6,NA,once,CASSRAASPLHF,TGCGCCAGCAGCCGGGCTGCTTCACCCCTCCACTTT
TRBV5-1,TRBJ1-1,TRBD1,NA,CASSLMGQMNTEAFF,TGCGCCAGCAGCTTGATGGGACAGATGAACACTGAAGCTTTCTTT
TRBV14,TRBJ1-4,NA,NA,CASSQVGGSEKLFF,TGTGCCAGCAGCCAGGTTGGGGGCAGTGAAAAACTGTTTTTT
TRBV7-9,TRBJ1-2,NA,NA,CASSFTAWADTF,TGTGCCAGCAGCTTCACTGCGTGGGCGGACACCTTC
TRBV5-1,TRBJ2-3,TRBD2,NA,CASSQGLADNTDTQYF,TGCGCCAGCAGCCAAGGACTAGCGGACAACACAGATACGCAGTATTTT
TRBV2,TRBJ2-1,TRBD2,NA,CASISLLAGNNEQFF,TGTGCCAGCATATCGTTGTTAGCGGGAAACAATGAGCAGTTCTTC
TRBV7-2,TRBJ1-5,NA,once,CASSLAGQNQPQHF,TGTGCCAGCAGCTTAGCGGGGCAGAATCAGCCCCAGCATTTT
TRBV30,TRBJ1-4,NA,NA,CAWSVNPHEKLFF,TGTGCCTGGAGTGTAAACCCACATGAAAAACTGTTTTTT
TRBV7-2,TRBJ2-7,NA,NA,CASSITGYGTYEQYF,TGTGCCAGCAGCATAACAGGGTATGGGACCTACGAGCAGTACTTC
TRBV6-6,TRBJ2-1,TRBD2,NA,CASSRTSGSNEQFF,TGTGCCAGCAGTCGGACTAGCGGGAGTAATGAGCAGTTCTTC
TRBV29-1,TRBJ2-1,TRBD2,NA,CSAVTQRGSSYNEQFF,TGCAGCGCAGTGACCCAGCGGGGGAGCTCCTACAATGAGCAGTTCTTC
TRBV6-5,TRBJ1-4,NA,NA,CASSPRSHEKLFF,TGTGCCAGCAGTCCCCGATCGCATGAAAAACTGTTTTTT
TRBV2,TRBJ2-6,NA,NA,CASRATSGANVLTF,TGTGCCAGCAGAGCCACCTCTGGGGCCAACGTCCTGACTTTC
TRBV7-9,TRBJ2-1,NA,NA,CASSFYNEQFF,TGTGCCAGCAGTTTCTACAATGAGCAGTTCTTC
TRBV5-1,TRBJ1-1,NA,NA,CASSLSPGNTEAFF,TGCGCCAGCAGCTTGAGTCCGGGGAACACTGAAGCTTTCTTT
TRBV25-1,TRBJ2-1,NA,NA,CASRLWGVFNEQFF,TGTGCCAGTAGACTGTGGGGGGTGTTCAATGAGCAGTTCTTC
TRBV7-2,TRBJ1-2,NA,NA,CASTLTRADGYTF,TGTGCCAGCACCCTTACGAGGGCGGATGGCTACACCTTC
TRBV11-2,TRBJ2-7,NA,few,CASSLAGSQGTYEQYF,TGTGCCAGCAGCTTGGCGGGGAGTCAGGGAACTTACGAGCAGTACTTC
TRBV6-1,TRBJ1-2,NA,NA,CASTPDNFYGYTF,TGTGCCAGCACCCCGGATAATTTCTATGGCTACACCTTC
TRBV29-1,TRBJ2-3,NA,NA,CSGCLGLPSTDTQYF,TGCAGCGGATGCCTCGGGTTGCCAAGCACAGATACGCAGTATTTT
TRBV9,TRBJ2-6,NA,NA,CASSLGDAGANVLTF,TGTGCCAGCAGCCTGGGTGACGCGGGGGCCAACGTCCTGACTTTC
TRBV5-1,TRBJ2-3,NA,NA,CASMGYGYSTDTQYF,TGCGCCAGCATGGGGTACGGCTATAGCACAGATACGCAGTATTTT
TRBV5-1,TRBJ2-5,TRBD2,NA,CASSLERSGRRNQETQYF,TGCGCCAGCAGCTTGGAAAGGAGCGGGAGAAGGAATCAAGAGACCCAGTACTTC
TRBV5-1,TRBJ2-1,NA,NA,CASSLAFTNEQFF,TGCGCCAGCAGCTTGGCCTTTACCAATGAGCAGTTCTTC
TRBV19,TRBJ2-3,NA,NA,CASSIWATGPDTQYF,TGTGCCAGTAGTATTTGGGCGACGGGCCCAGATACGCAGTATTTT
TRBV7-2,TRBJ1-1,NA,NA,CASSLEAGVTEAFF,TGTGCCAGCAGCTTAGAGGCAGGGGTCACTGAAGCTTTCTTT
TRBV2,TRBJ2-5,NA,few,CASGGTAGGETQYF,TGTGCCAGCGGGGGGACAGCCGGAGGGGAGACCCAGTACTTC
TRBV19,TRBJ1-2,NA,NA,CASTPRDYGYTF,TGTGCCAGTACCCCCCGGGACTATGGCTACACCTTC
TRBV10-2,TRBJ1-5,TRBD1,NA,CASRKGQGNQPQHF,TGCGCCAGCAGGAAAGGACAGGGCAATCAGCCCCAGCATTTT